This T cell receptor (beta chain) was observed in a study of cytomegalovirus exposure and HLA in healthy donors. This CDR3 comprises 14 residues. V was clipped by 4 bases and J by 2 bases, with 10 bases between them. CDR1 MGHRA and CDR2 YSYEKL come from the germline V gene. Overall study findings and caveats: First-cohort TCR clusters tended to co-occur in the 130 or so validation repertoires, a later analysis found.

Remarks on this clone: Its target is unknown.

Method: immunoSEQ multiplex PCR; TCRdb's copy keeps in-frame clones and lacks some. This sample has 200,000 to 250,000 clones, with around 78% found just once. This chain uses TRBV4-1 with TRBJ2-3; D ambiguous. The TCR was taken from a woman aged 18-29 years in good health and CMV-seronegative. Sequencing was done on a sample of PBMCs. This CDR3 reads CASSRGPLTDTQYF. CDR3 DNA sequence: TGCGCCAGCAGCCGTGGGCCCCTCACAGATACGCAGTATTTT.